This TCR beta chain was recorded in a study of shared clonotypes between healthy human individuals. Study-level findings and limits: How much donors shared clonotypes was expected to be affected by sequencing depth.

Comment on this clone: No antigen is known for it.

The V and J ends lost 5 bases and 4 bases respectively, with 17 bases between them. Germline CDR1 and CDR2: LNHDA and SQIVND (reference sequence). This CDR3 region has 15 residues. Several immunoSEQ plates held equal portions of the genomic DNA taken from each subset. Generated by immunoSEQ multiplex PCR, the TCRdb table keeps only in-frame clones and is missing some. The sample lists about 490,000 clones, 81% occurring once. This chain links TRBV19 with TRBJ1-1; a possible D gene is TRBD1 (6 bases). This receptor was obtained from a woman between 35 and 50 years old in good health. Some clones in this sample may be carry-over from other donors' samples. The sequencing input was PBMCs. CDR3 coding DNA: TGTGCCAGTAGTTCGGGTCCAGGGGCTCTCACTGAAGCTTTCTTT. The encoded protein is CASSSGPGALTEAFF.